These 5 T cell receptor beta chains originate from one sample sequenced in a study of siplizumab effects on memory and regulatory T cells. This table comes from immunoSEQ multiplex PCR, and its TCRdb copy is limited to in-frame clones, with some not included. The sample holds around 72,000 clones, 91% seen once. Sequencing used CD8+ T cells sorted from blood. The source is a human donor in good health.

V gene TRBV29-1 combines with J gene TRBJ2-5; a weak D match, TRBD1 (6 bases). With 4 bases removed from V and 2 bases from J, the gap between germline ends came to 8 bases. The CDR3 is made up of 12 amino acids. Germline loops: CDR1 SQVTM, CDR2 ANQGSEA. CDR3 DNA: TGCAGCGTTGCAGGACAGCAAGAGACCCAGTACTTC. Its translation: CSVAGQQETQYF.

The chain joins TRBV13 to TRBJ2-7; D ambiguous. CDR1 and CDR2 (germline): PRHDT, FYEKMQ (reference sequence). The ends were cut back, 2 bases at V and 6 bases at J, with 8 bases in the middle. The CDR3 has 12 amino acids. CDR3 in DNA: TGTGCCAGCAGCTTAAAAGTGTTCGAGCAGTACTTC. This codes for CASSLKVFEQYF.

The rearrangement uses TRBV25-1 and TRBJ1-4, with D possibly matching TRBD1 (5 bases). This CDR3 is 12 amino acids long. Germline V CDR1 and CDR2: MGHDK, SYGVNS. Trimming took 4 bases from V and 12 from J, leaving 12 bases between them. The CDR3 sequence: CASSVDSVELFF. The CDR3 region has the DNA TGTGCCAGCAGTGTAGACAGCGTTGAACTGTTTTTT.

J is TRBJ1-2 and V is TRBV6-5; TRBD1 agrees at 10 bases. The V and J ends lost 4 bases and 7 bases, in that order; junction bases with no gene match: 3. Germline V gives CDR1 MNHEY, CDR2 SVGAGI. The CDR3 extends over 13 amino acids. CDR3 sequence: CASSLGDRGGYTF. In nucleotides, the CDR3 is TGTGCCAGCAGTTTGGGGGACAGGGGTGGCTACACCTTC.

The V and J genes are TRBV6-1 and TRBJ2-7; a possible D gene is TRBD1 (6 bases). Germline values: CDR1 MNHNS, CDR2 SASEGT. V lost 6 bases to trimming and J lost 2 bases, with 17 bases between them. The CDR3 is 15 residues long. The CDR3 reads CASRPGTSRTYEQYF. As DNA, the CDR3 is TGTGCCAGCAGACCCGGGACATCTAGAACCTACGAGCAGTACTTC.